Below, 22 T cell receptor beta chains from the same sample are listed, as sequenced in a study of post-analysis software for immune sequencing data. Study-level results: Elevated frequency relative to controls characterized four or five TRBV segments in patients, TRBV5-6, TRBV5-1 and TRBV20-1 among them.

These TCRs are of unknown antigen specificity. Libraries were made from TCR beta cDNA, and they carried unique molecular identifiers. One entry per CDR3 protein, called by TCRdb with MiXCR from the PCR reads. Among 180,000 or so distinct CDR3 sequences, around 30% were seen once, and the ten largest hold about 3.7%. Sequences were obtained from blood. Receptors were obtained from a girl between 2 and 17 years old with multiple sclerosis.

The CDR3 DNA sequence: TGTGCCAGCAGCGCGCGGCGGCTCTATGGCTACACCTTC. Translated: CASSARRLYGYTF. The chain combines TRBV5-6 with TRBJ1-2; no firm D call. The CDR3 contains 13 residues. From germline, CDR1 is SGHDT and CDR2 YYEEEE. With 4 bases removed from V and 4 bases from J, the gap between germline ends came to 11 bases.

For this clonotype: A much larger clone lies a single base off, so this may be a read error. The V call is TRBV6-5, the J call TRBJ2-3, with D perhaps TRBD2 (5 bases). Germline CDR1 and CDR2: MNHEY and SVGAGI. The CDR3 is 15 residues long. Deletions cut 2 bases from V and 1 base from J, with 10 bases between. The CDR3 nucleotides read TGTGCCAGCAGTTACCGACGGGGAGGCACAGATACGCAGTATTTT. Its protein is CASSYRRGGTDTQYF.

A word on this clonotype: One junction end does not reproduce the germline sequence, and a read error may be involved. The chain carries TRBV18 and TRBJ2-3; possible D gene TRBD1, 5 bases. Germline values: CDR1 KGHSH, CDR2 LQKENI. The CDR3 has 14 residues. CDR3 nucleotides: TGTGCCAGCTCACCGACAGAGAACACAGATACGAAGTATTTT. It encodes CASSPTENTDTKYF.

The chain recombines TRBV4-2 with TRBJ2-2, with D maybe TRBD1 (5 bases). Germline loops: CDR1 LGHNA, CDR2 YNFKEQ. The CDR3 runs 15 residues. The ends were cut back, 0 bases at V and 1 base at J, with 6 bases in the middle. The CDR3 loop is CASSQDRGNTGELFF. In DNA form, the CDR3 reads TGTGCCAGCAGCCAAGATAGGGGGAACACCGGGGAGCTGTTTTTT.

On this clonotype: One end of the junction is discordant with germline, which a read error may explain. The gene calls are TRBV6-1 and TRBJ1-5; 8 bases fit TRBD1. Germline V gene sequence: CDR1 MNHNS, CDR2 SASEGT. The CDR3 covers 14 residues. The CDR3 sequence: CAGSTGGTYQPQHF. DNA of the CDR3: TGTGCCGGCAGTACAGGGGGGACCTATCAGCCCCAGCATTTT.

The table lists this clonotype with a few counts. The chain couples TRBV9 to TRBJ2-4; D is possibly TRBD1 (5 bases). CDR1 is SGDLS and CDR2 is YYNGEE in the germline V gene. The length of the CDR3 is 16 residues. V lost 0 bases and J 5 bases, leaving 15 bases between the germline ends. CDR3 residues: CASSVGKWGLENIQYF. CDR3 coding DNA: TGTGCCAGCAGCGTAGGTAAGTGGGGCTTGGAAAACATTCAGTACTTC.

There are a few counts of this clonotype. CDR3 loop: CASSWTGGTGIAKNIQYF. The CDR3, as DNA: TGTGCCAGCAGTTGGACAGGGGGCACGGGGATAGCCAAAAACATTCAGTACTTC. The chain uses TRBV28 and TRBJ2-4, with 11 positions matching TRBD1. CDR1 and CDR2 (germline): MDHEN, SYDVKM. The CDR3 sequence is 18 residues long. V lost 4 bases, J lost 0 bases, and 8 bases stayed unmatched.

This clonotype was seen a few times. V and J are TRBV30 and TRBJ2-7, with TRBD2 matching over 7 bases. V trimming: 3 bases; J trimming: 3 bases; junction bases outside the gene matches: 8. The CDR3 loop spans 14 amino acids. In germline, CDR1 is GTSNPN, CDR2 SVGIG (reference sequence). The CDR3 loop is CAWRAVGRDYEQYF. The DNA for the CDR3 is TGTGCCTGGAGGGCCGTGGGGAGGGACTACGAGCAGTACTTC. Supplemented by reference TRBV30 and TRBJ2-7, the full variable domain reads SQTIHQWPATLVQPVGSPLSLECTVEGTSNPNLYWYRQAAGRGLQLLFYSVGIGQISSEVPQNLSASRPQDRQFILSSKKLLLSDSGFYLCAWRAVGRDYEQYFGPGTRLTVT.

This clonotype has just a few counts. The rearrangement uses TRBV28 and TRBJ2-1; TRBD2 aligns across 13 bases. The germline V gene has CDR1 MDHEN and CDR2 SYDVKM. Unmatched junction bases numbered 8, after V lost 5 bases and J lost 7 bases. The CDR3 has 16 amino acids. The CDR3 reads CASSITGTSGTNEQFF. In DNA form, the CDR3 reads TGTGCCAGCAGTATTACCGGGACTAGCGGGACGAATGAGCAGTTCTTC. Filled out from reference TRBV28 and TRBJ2-1, the complete variable domain reads DVKVTQSSRYLVKRTGEKVFLECVQDMDHENMFWYRQDPGLGLRLIYFSYDVKMKEKGDIPEGYSVSREKKERFSLILESASTNQTSMYLCASSITGTSGTNEQFFGPGTRLTVL.

This clonotype was picked up a small number of times. Germline is not matched at one junction end, which may reflect a read error. J is TRBJ2-4 and V is TRBV28; tentatively, D is TRBD1 or TRBD2 (5 bases each). The J call may be mistaken, given a closer DNA end match to TRBJ2-7. The CDR3 is 14 amino acids. Germline CDR1 MDHEN, CDR2 SYDVKM. This CDR3 reads CAGSLPHGGYEQYF. The CDR3, as DNA: TGTGCCGGCAGTTTGCCCCATGGGGGCTACGAGCAGTACTTC.

Only a few counts were recorded for this clonotype. CDR3 sequence: CASSSGAVGHPQHF. For the CDR3, the DNA is TGCGCCAGCAGCAGCGGGGCCGTCGGGCACCCCCAGCATTTT. The V gene is TRBV5-1, the J gene TRBJ1-5, with D possibly matching TRBD1 (5 bases). Deletions cut 4 bases from V and 10 bases from J, with 18 bases between. The CDR3 length is 14 residues. Germline CDR1 is SGHRS and CDR2 is YFSETQ.

The table lists this clonotype with a few counts. The chain employs TRBV20-1 and TRBJ2-1, with 9 bases matching TRBD1. The CDR3 is 13 amino acids. J lost 8 bases, V lost 1 base, and 3 bases had no gene match. Germline CDR1 and CDR2: DFQATT and SNEGSKA (reference sequence). The CDR3: CSARGWTGDEQFF. Here the CDR3 DNA reads TGCAGTGCTAGAGGTTGGACAGGGGATGAGCAGTTCTTC.

This clonotype has more than one count but fewer than ten. V and J are TRBV7-9 and TRBJ1-1, with D possibly being TRBD1 (5 bases). The CDR3 totals 15 residues. V was shortened by 7 bases and J by 5 bases, with 20 bases between the two germline ends. The germline gives CDR1 SEHNR, CDR2 FQNEAQ (reference sequence). The CDR3 DNA is TGTGCCAGCACCCTGGCTGGGGCAGAAGAGACTGAAGCTTTCTTT. Translating gives CASTLAGAEETEAFF.

A note on this clonotype: This may stem from a read error, because a much larger clone lies one nucleotide away. This chain connects TRBV4-1 to TRBJ2-5; no reliable D call. The J call may not be correct, given that the DNA end is closer to TRBJ2-7. The germline gives CDR1 MGHRA, CDR2 YSYEKL. This CDR3 contains 14 residues. The CDR3, as DNA: TGCGCCAGCAGCCAAGGTGGTTGGGCGGACGAGCAGTACTTC. Its protein is CASSQGGWADEQYF.

This clonotype showed up many times. V is TRBV18 and J is TRBJ2-7, with D possibly being TRBD1 (5 bases). The CDR3 sequence is 13 residues long. V lost 0 bases and J 4 bases, leaving 7 bases between the germline ends. Germline V lookup: CDR1 KGHSH, CDR2 LQKENI. In DNA form, the CDR3 reads TGTGCCAGCTCACCACCGCCAGGGTACGAGCAGTACTTC. It is translated as CASSPPPGYEQYF.

The genes are TRBV5-1 and TRBJ1-2; D remains ambiguous. CDR3 length: 16 residues. Trimming pared 4 bases from V and 1 base from J, leaving 17 bases between. Per the germline V gene, CDR1 is SGHRS and CDR2 is YFSETQ. The CDR3 bases are TGCGCCAGCAGCCCCGGGAGGCAGGAGAGTAACTATGGCTACACCTTC. Its translation is CASSPGRQESNYGYTF. The variable domain in full, completed from reference TRBV5-1 and TRBJ1-2, reads KAGVTQTPRYLIKTRGQQVTLSCSPISGHRSVSWYQQTPGQGLQFLFEYFSETQRNKGNFPGRFSGRQFSNSRSEMNVSTLELGDSALYLCASSPGRQESNYGYTFGSGTRLTVV.

As to this clonotype: A clone one base away is much larger, so this may be a read error. The CDR3 region is CARSRPPRDYEQYF. In DNA form, the CDR3 reads TGTGCCAGGTCGAGGCCTCCGAGGGACTACGAGCAGTACTTC. This chain links TRBV21-1 with TRBJ2-7; the table's D call, TRBD2, was not checked against the DNA. TRBV21-1 is a documented pseudogene. There are 14 residues in the CDR3.

For this clonotype: A much larger clone differs by one base, so this may be a read error. The V and J genes are TRBV27 and TRBJ2-4; D uncertain. Matching the DNA end better, TRBJ2-7 makes the J call doubtful. The length of the CDR3 is 14 residues. In germline, CDR1 is MNHEY, CDR2 SMNVEV (reference sequence). DNA for the CDR3: TGTGCCAGCAGTTTATTCGGGTCCCCCTACGAGCAGTACTTC. Translation gives CASSLFGSPYEQYF.

This clonotype has a count of ten or more. The chain links TRBV5-1 to TRBJ2-7, with D maybe TRBD2 (5 bases). CDR1 is SGHRS and CDR2 is YFSETQ in the germline V gene. V was trimmed by 4 bases and J by 3 bases, leaving 23 bases between them. The CDR3 has 17 residues. The CDR3 loop reads CASSPGSRVRSDYEQYF. The CDR3 nucleotides read TGCGCCAGCAGCCCCGGTTCGCGGGTCCGATCGGACTACGAGCAGTACTTC.

This clonotype was detected a few times. The chain uses TRBV7-8 and TRBJ2-3, with a weak D call TRBD2 (5 bases). The V gene's germline CDR1 is SGHVS and CDR2 FQNEAQ. Trimming cost V 5 bases and J 3 bases, with 15 bases left between them. The CDR3 extends over 15 amino acids. CDR3 amino acids: CASSGSGVSTDTQYF. As DNA, the CDR3 is TGTGCCAGCAGCGGGTCCGGGGTCTCGACAGATACGCAGTATTTT.

A note on this clonotype: A clone one base away is much larger, so this may be a read error. The chain recombines TRBV5-6 with TRBJ2-1, with D possibly being TRBD1 (6 bases). The J call may be wrong; the DNA end is better matched by TRBJ2-7. Germline lookup yields CDR1 SGHDT and CDR2 YYEEEE. This CDR3 has 15 amino acids. CDR3 in amino acids: CASTRDTRNYNEQYF. The CDR3 DNA is TGTGCCAGCACCCGGGACACACGGAACTACAATGAGCAGTACTTC.

This clonotype was observed at least ten times. The chain recombines TRBV7-2 with TRBJ2-7; the match to TRBD1 covers 8 bases. V dropped 1 base and J dropped 7; count of bases not matched to a gene: 3. The V gene's germline CDR1 is SGHTA and CDR2 FQGNSA. The CDR3 runs 13 residues. The CDR3 sequence is CASSLVDRDEQYF. In nucleotides, the CDR3 is TGTGCCAGCAGCTTAGTGGACAGGGATGAGCAGTACTTC. Together with reference TRBV7-2 and TRBJ2-7, the CDR3 gives the full variable domain: GAGVSQSPSNKVTEKGKDVELRCDPISGHTALYWYRQSLGQGLEFLIYFQGNSAPDKSGLPSDRFSAERTGGSVSTLTIQRTQQEDSAVYLCASSLVDRDEQYFGPGTRLTVT.